The clone carrying this T cell receptor (beta chain) was found many times. Preparation of the TCRbeta library was carried out with unique molecular identifiers. TCRdb re-derived calls from the PCR reads in MiXCR, one entry per CDR3 protein. The sample contains some 200,000 distinct CDR3 sequences, around 6.8% of which appear only once. This sample is part of a study of T-cell reconstitution after alpha-beta-depleted transplantation in children. Per the germline V gene, CDR1 is SGHRS and CDR2 is YFSETQ. V gave up 4 bases and J gave up 1 base; unmatched junction bases: 8. CDR3 length: 17 amino acids. Source: PBMCs from the stem cell graft donor, taken from the stem cell graft. The TCR sequence derives from a human donor who donated a stem cell graft to a child with Wiskott-Aldrich syndrome. The J gene is TRBJ2-1, the V gene TRBV5-1; TRBD1 matches at 10 bases. CDR3 DNA sequence: TGCGCCAGCAGCCTTTTCGGGACAGGGGATTCCTACAATGAGCAGTTCTTC. Translating gives CASSLFGTGDSYNEQFF. Using reference TRBV5-1 and TRBJ2-1 for the parts outside the CDR3, the full variable domain is KAGVTQTPRYLIKTRGQQVTLSCSPISGHRSVSWYQQTPGQGLQFLFEYFSETQRNKGNFPGRFSGRQFSNSRSEMNVSTLELGDSALYLCASSLFGTGDSYNEQFFGPGTRLTVL.